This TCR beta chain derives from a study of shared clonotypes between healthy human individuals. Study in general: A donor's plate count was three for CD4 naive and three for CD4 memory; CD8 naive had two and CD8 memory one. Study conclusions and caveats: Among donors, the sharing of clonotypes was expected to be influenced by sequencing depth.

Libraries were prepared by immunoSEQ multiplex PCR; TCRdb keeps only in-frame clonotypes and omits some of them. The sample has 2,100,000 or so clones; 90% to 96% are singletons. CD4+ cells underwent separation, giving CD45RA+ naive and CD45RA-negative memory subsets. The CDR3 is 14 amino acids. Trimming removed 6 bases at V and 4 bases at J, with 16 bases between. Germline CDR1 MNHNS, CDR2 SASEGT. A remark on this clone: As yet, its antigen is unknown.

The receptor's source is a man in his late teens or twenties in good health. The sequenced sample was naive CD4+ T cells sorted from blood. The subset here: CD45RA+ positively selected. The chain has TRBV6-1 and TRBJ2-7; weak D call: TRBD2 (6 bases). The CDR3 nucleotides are TGTGCCAGCAGGCGGGGATTGGGGGATTACGAGCAGTACTTC. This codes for CASRRGLGDYEQYF.